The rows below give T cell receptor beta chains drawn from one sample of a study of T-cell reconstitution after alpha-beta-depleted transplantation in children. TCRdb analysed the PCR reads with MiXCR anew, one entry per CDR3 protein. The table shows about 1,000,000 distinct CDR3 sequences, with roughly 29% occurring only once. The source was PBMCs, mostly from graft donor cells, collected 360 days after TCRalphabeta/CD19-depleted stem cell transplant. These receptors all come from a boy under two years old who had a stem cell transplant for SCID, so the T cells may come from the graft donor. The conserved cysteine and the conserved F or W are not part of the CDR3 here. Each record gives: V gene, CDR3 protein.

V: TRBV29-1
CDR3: SVARRGPPNEQF

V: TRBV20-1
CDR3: SARDVGTGRGDGYT

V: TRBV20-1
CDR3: SARPQQRTDTQY

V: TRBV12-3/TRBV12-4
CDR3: ASSLGSGTDGTDTQY

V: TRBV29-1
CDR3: SVEGGGPTDTQY

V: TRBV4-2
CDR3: ASSQDPGVRTQY

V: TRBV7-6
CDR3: ASSLVGGRRDEQY

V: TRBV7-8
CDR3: ASSLGGTGPDTIY

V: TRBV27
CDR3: ASSLWVGFGTDTQY

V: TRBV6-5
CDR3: ASSYSNSGGSYEQY

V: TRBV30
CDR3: AWKAGQKVETQY

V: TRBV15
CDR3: ATSREQGHTDTQY

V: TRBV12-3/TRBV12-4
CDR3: ASSLGGPVGEQY

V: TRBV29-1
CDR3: SVVRPGQALVETQY

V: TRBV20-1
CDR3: SATMTGGYGYT

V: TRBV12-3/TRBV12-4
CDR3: ASSTQGFTGELF

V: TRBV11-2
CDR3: ASSLRIARDTRQETQY

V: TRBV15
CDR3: ATSRGQGAVDTQY

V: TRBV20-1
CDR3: SAHGLAGGTDTQY

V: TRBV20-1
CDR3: SASRDRVKGNTIY

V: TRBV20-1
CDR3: SARDRLSGEMGELF

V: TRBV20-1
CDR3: SASPGLLVGHEQY

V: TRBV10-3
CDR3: AISESFSPLSTEAF

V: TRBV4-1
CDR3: ASSRVPGNQPQH

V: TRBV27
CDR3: ASSLWTGSGELF

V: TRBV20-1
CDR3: SARPRRRLAGTWLYNEQF

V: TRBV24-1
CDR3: ATSDLTGTELKDQPQH

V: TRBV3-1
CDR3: ASSQALAGSTDTQY

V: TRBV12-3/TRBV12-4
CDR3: ASSWGTGIGEQY